The 22 T cell receptor beta chains below all came from one sample that was sequenced in a study of OX40 agonist ivuxolimab in advanced cancers. The repertoire was sequenced with immunoSEQ multiplex PCR; TCRdb's copy has only in-frame clones and lacks some. The table lists around 25,000 clones, approximately 85% of them singletons. The input for sequencing was CD4+ or CD8+ T cells sorted from blood, taken in a trial of the OX40 agonist ivuxolimab. These TCRs come from an adult with an advanced solid tumor such as melanoma, head and neck, liver or kidney cancer.

The chain is built from TRBV6-1 and TRBJ2-4; D ambiguous. V was shortened by 1 base and J by 0 bases, with 13 bases between the two germline ends. Germline V gives CDR1 MNHNS, CDR2 SASEGT. CDR3 length equals 17 residues. This CDR3 reads CASSEDSSVLAKNIQYF. The CDR3 DNA reads TGTGCCAGCAGTGAAGATTCCAGCGTCCTAGCCAAAAACATTCAGTACTTC.

The rearrangement uses TRBV19 and TRBJ2-7, with 7 bases fitting TRBD1. The CDR3 runs 15 residues. V dropped 1 base and J dropped 7; count of bases not matched to a gene: 10. The germline gives CDR1 LNHDA, CDR2 SQIVND (reference sequence). CDR3 amino acids: CASSIGQGRLREQYF. The CDR3 nucleotides read TGTGCCAGTAGTATAGGACAGGGCAGATTGCGGGAGCAGTACTTC. Looking up the rest from reference TRBV19 and TRBJ2-7 gives the full variable domain: DGGITQSPKYLFRKEGQNVTLSCEQNLNHDAMYWYRQDPGQGLRLIYYSQIVNDFQKGDIAEGYSVSREKKESFPLTVTSAQKNPTAFYLCASSIGQGRLREQYFGPGTRLTVT.

This chain links TRBV6-5 with TRBJ1-3; D gene uncertain. V was trimmed by 8 bases and J by 4 bases, leaving 9 bases between them. Germline values: CDR1 MNHEY, CDR2 SVGAGI. This CDR3 contains 12 residues. The CDR3 loop is CASGVTGNTIYF. CDR3 nucleotide sequence: TGTGCCAGCGGCGTAACGGGAAACACCATATATTTT.

V and J are TRBV19 and TRBJ2-2; D gene uncertain. Germline V CDR1 and CDR2: LNHDA, SQIVND (reference sequence). The V end lost 1 base, the J end lost 6 bases, and 3 bases lay between the germline ends. The CDR3 sequence is 12 residues long. The CDR3 spells CASSIGPGELFF. CDR3 sequence (DNA): TGTGCCAGTAGTATAGGGCCCGGGGAGCTGTTTTTT.

About this clone itself: One end of the junction is discordant with germline, which a read error may explain. The chain has TRBV7-2 and TRBJ2-7; the match to TRBD2 covers 10 bases. CDR3 size: 13 residues. CDR1 SGHTA and CDR2 FQGNSA come from the germline V gene. CDR3 nucleotide sequence: TGTGCCAGCAGCTTAGATCCTAGCGGGAGCCAAGACTTC. It yields the protein CASSLDPSGSQDF.

J is TRBJ2-6 and V is TRBV27; TRBD1 matches 11 bases. V was pared by 6 bases and J by 3 bases, with 4 bases of the junction left unmatched. Germline CDR1 reads MNHEY; CDR2 reads SMNVEV (reference sequence). CDR3 size: 16 residues. CDR3 bases: TGTGCCAGCAGCCCGGGACAGGGGGATGGGGCCAACGTCCTGACTTTC. Translation: CASSPGQGDGANVLTF.

The rearrangement links TRBV7-2 to TRBJ2-1, with 14 bases lining up with TRBD2. CDR1 and CDR2 (germline): SGHTA, FQGNSA. J gave up 9 bases and V 4 bases, and 8 bases lay outside the gene matches. CDR3 length: 16 amino acids. As DNA, the CDR3 is TGTGCCAGCAGCTGGGGGACTAGCGGGAGTGTCAGTGAGCAGTTCTTC. Its protein product is CASSWGTSGSVSEQFF.

This clone has more than one count but fewer than ten. This chain uses TRBV2 with TRBJ2-7, with TRBD2 as a possible D gene (5 bases). With 5 bases removed from V and 7 bases from J, the gap between germline ends came to 9 bases. This CDR3 comprises 11 residues. Germline CDR1 is SNHLY and CDR2 is FYNNEI. The CDR3 DNA sequence: TGTGCCAGCAGTTCTGGCGGGGAGCAGTACTTC. Translating gives CASSSGGEQYF.

The chain links TRBV7-9 to TRBJ1-3; D gene ambiguous. The CDR3 extends over 11 amino acids. CDR1 and CDR2 from the germline V gene are SEHNR and FQNEAQ (reference sequence). Deletions cut 5 bases from V and 4 bases from J, with 3 bases between. In DNA form, the CDR3 reads TGTGCCAGCAGCGAGGGAAACACCATATATTTT. This translates into CASSEGNTIYF.

This clone has more than one count but fewer than ten. The rearrangement links TRBV2 to TRBJ2-2, with 8 bases aligning to TRBD2. The germline V gene has CDR1 SNHLY and CDR2 FYNNEI. The V and J ends lost 6 bases and 3 bases, in that order; junction bases with no gene match: 3. This CDR3 has 14 residues. In DNA, the CDR3 is TGTGCCAGCAGACTGCGGGGGGACACCGGGGAGCTGTTTTTT. Translating it yields CASRLRGDTGELFF.

V and J are TRBV29-1 and TRBJ2-3, with D possibly being TRBD1 (6 bases). CDR3 length: 15 residues. From germline, CDR1 is SQVTM and CDR2 ANQGSEA. The V and J ends lost 6 bases and 0 bases respectively, with 16 bases between them. Here the CDR3 reads CSVLSRQASTDTQYF. The CDR3 nucleotides read TGCAGCGTCTTATCCCGACAGGCCAGCACAGATACGCAGTATTTT.

The rearrangement joins TRBV29-1 to TRBJ2-7; weak D call: TRBD1 (6 bases). The CDR3 is 12 residues long. Germline CDR1 reads SQVTM; CDR2 reads ANQGSEA. V lost 7 bases and J lost 1, with 11 bases in between. CDR3 DNA sequence: TGCAGCGCGAAGGACAGTTCCTACGAGCAGTACTTC. Its translation: CSAKDSSYEQYF.

The chain carries TRBV19 and TRBJ1-1; 10 bases agree with TRBD1. Germline CDR1 reads LNHDA; CDR2 reads SQIVND (reference sequence). The CDR3 has 20 amino acids. Losses at the gene ends were 4 bases for V and 3 bases for J; bases not matched to a gene: 20. CDR3 in DNA: TGTGCCAGTAGTAACCGGGACAGGGGTTTGGGATCGGTCAGTGACACTGAAGCTTTCTTT. It specifies CASSNRDRGLGSVSDTEAFF.

The chain uses TRBV6-5 and TRBJ2-7; 7 bases fit TRBD1. After removal of 2 bases from V and 3 bases from J, the junction contained 10 bases not matched to a gene. The germline V gene encodes CDR1 MNHEY and CDR2 SVGAGI. The CDR3 contains 16 residues. The CDR3 coding sequence is TGTGCCAGCAGTTACACAAAGTGGGGACAGCTCTACGAGCAGTACTTC. Amino acids: CASSYTKWGQLYEQYF.

V usage is TRBV6-6 and J usage is TRBJ2-6; 7 bases are shared with TRBD2. CDR1 is MNHNY and CDR2 is SVGAGI in the germline V gene (reference sequence). Trimming removed 5 bases from V and 0 bases from J; junction bases left unmatched: 1. This CDR3 has 15 residues. The CDR3 spells CASSGGVSGANVLTF. CDR3 DNA: TGTGCCAGCAGTGGGGGGGTCTCTGGGGCCAACGTCCTGACTTTC.

V is TRBV30 and J is TRBJ2-4; a possible D gene is TRBD2 (6 bases). The CDR3 consists of 12 residues. The ends were cut back, 5 bases at V and 10 bases at J, with 15 bases in the middle. The germline CDR1 and CDR2 sequences are GTSNPN and SVGIG (reference sequence). The CDR3 DNA is TGTGCCTGGGGTACCGGGACTTCGATTCAGTACTTC. Translating it yields CAWGTGTSIQYF. The whole variable domain, filled in from reference TRBV30 and TRBJ2-4, reads SQTIHQWPATLVQPVGSPLSLECTVEGTSNPNLYWYRQAAGRGLQLLFYSVGIGQISSEVPQNLSASRPQDRQFILSSKKLLLSDSGFYLCAWGTGTSIQYFGAGTRLSVL.

The rearrangement joins TRBV5-4 to TRBJ1-6; TRBD1 aligns across 8 bases. Germline V lookup: CDR1 SGHNT, CDR2 YYREEE (reference sequence). There are 16 residues in the CDR3. V gave up 0 bases and J gave up 8 bases; unmatched junction bases: 7. DNA for the CDR3: TGTGCCAGCAGCTTGGGCGGGCAGGGGGCGCATTCACCCCTCCACTTT. Translation gives CASSLGGQGAHSPLHF. Using reference TRBV5-4 and TRBJ1-6 for the parts outside the CDR3, the full variable domain is ETGVTQSPTHLIKTRGQQVTLRCSSQSGHNTVSWYQQALGQGPQFIFQYYREEENGRGNFPPRFSGLQFPNYSSELNVNALELDDSALYLCASSLGGQGAHSPLHFGNGTRLTVT.

This clone was recorded once. The chain joins TRBV5-1 to TRBJ2-5; 10 bases are a match to TRBD1. The CDR3 is 15 amino acids. Germline CDR1 reads SGHRS; CDR2 reads YFSETQ. V dropped 3 bases and J dropped 5; count of bases not matched to a gene: 7. This CDR3 reads CASSSQMGQGETQYF. In nucleotides, the CDR3 is TGCGCCAGCAGCTCGCAAATGGGACAGGGGGAGACCCAGTACTTC. The complete variable domain, with remaining parts taken from reference TRBV5-1 and TRBJ2-5, reads KAGVTQTPRYLIKTRGQQVTLSCSPISGHRSVSWYQQTPGQGLQFLFEYFSETQRNKGNFPGRFSGRQFSNSRSEMNVSTLELGDSALYLCASSSQMGQGETQYFGPGTRLLVL.

CDR3: CASSVELAGVRGTGELFF. The CDR3 DNA reads as TGTGCCAGCAGCGTAGAGCTAGCGGGAGTTAGAGGGACCGGGGAGCTGTTTTTT. This chain links TRBV9 with TRBJ2-2; 10 nucleotides line up with TRBD2. V gave up 0 bases and J gave up 5 bases; unmatched junction bases: 10. Germline assignment: CDR1 SGDLS and CDR2 YYNGEE. The CDR3 covers 18 residues.

The chain employs TRBV11-2 and TRBJ2-3; 7 bases are shared with TRBD1. This CDR3 region has 12 residues. The germline gives CDR1 SGHAT, CDR2 FQNNGV. V lost 7 bases, J lost 4 bases, and 2 bases stayed unmatched. CDR3 in amino acids: CASTTGADTQYF. CDR3 nucleotide sequence: TGTGCCAGCACCACAGGGGCAGATACGCAGTATTTT. The variable domain in full, completed from reference TRBV11-2 and TRBJ2-3, reads EAGVAQSPRYKIIEKRQSVAFWCNPISGHATLYWYQQILGQGPKLLIQFQNNGVVDDSQLPKDRFSAERLKGVDSTLKIQPAKLEDSAVYLCASTTGADTQYFGPGTRLTVL.

The chain is built from TRBV21-1 and TRBJ1-3; the table calls TRBD1, which could not be checked here. TRBV21-1 is a pseudogene segment. The CDR3 spans 12 residues. This chain's CDR3 is CASSNYPGQGFF. CDR3 bases: TGTGCCAGCAGCAACTACCCGGGACAGGGTTTTTTT.

This rearrangement joins TRBV29-1 to TRBJ2-7; D is unresolved. The germline V gene encodes CDR1 SQVTM and CDR2 ANQGSEA. V was trimmed by 4 bases and J by 7 bases, leaving 17 bases between them. The CDR3 contains 13 residues. The CDR3 DNA sequence: TGCAGCGTTGGTTTAGGGCCTCGTGGGGAGCAGTACTTC. This gives the protein CSVGLGPRGEQYF.